This TCR beta chain emerged from a study of tumor T cells in aggressive B-cell lymphoma. Assay used: immunoSEQ multiplex PCR; TCRdb lists only in-frame clones, some missing. The sample consists of 5,900 or so clones, about 80% of them appearing once. The germline gives CDR1 LNHDA, CDR2 SQIVND (reference sequence). The V end was cut by 10 bases, the J end by 2 bases, with 3 bases between. The CDR3 sequence is 9 residues long. The source material was tumor tissue. This sequence joins TRBV19 and TRBJ2-7, with unresolved D. This receptor was taken from an adult with diffuse large B cell lymphoma. In nucleotides, the CDR3 is TGTGCCAATACCTACGAGCAGTACTTC. Translating gives CANTYEQYF.